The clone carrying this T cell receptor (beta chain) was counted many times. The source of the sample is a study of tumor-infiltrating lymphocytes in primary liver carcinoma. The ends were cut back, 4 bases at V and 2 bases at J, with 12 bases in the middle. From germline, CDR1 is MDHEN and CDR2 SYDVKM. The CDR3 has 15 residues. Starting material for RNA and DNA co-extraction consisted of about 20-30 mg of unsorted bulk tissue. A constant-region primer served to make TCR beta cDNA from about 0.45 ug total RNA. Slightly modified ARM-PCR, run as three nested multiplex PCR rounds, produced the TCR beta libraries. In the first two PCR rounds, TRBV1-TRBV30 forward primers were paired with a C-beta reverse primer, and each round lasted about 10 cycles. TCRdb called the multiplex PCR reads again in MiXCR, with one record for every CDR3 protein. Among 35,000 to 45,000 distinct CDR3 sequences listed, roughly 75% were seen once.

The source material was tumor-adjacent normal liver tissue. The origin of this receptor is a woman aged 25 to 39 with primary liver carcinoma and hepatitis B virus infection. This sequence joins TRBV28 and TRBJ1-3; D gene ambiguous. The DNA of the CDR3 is TGTGCCAGCAGTTCGAAGTGGGGAGCTGGAAACACCATATATTTT. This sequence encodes CASSSKWGAGNTIYF.